These 14 T cell receptor beta chains share one sample of origin, sequenced in a study of OX40 agonist ivuxolimab in advanced cancers. Assay used: immunoSEQ multiplex PCR; TCRdb lists only in-frame clones, some missing. The table has over 25,000 clones, about 88% seen once. Material: CD4+ or CD8+ T cells sorted from blood, obtained in a trial of the OX40 agonist ivuxolimab. These receptors were taken from an adult with an advanced solid tumor such as melanoma, head and neck, liver or kidney cancer.

The chain links TRBV7-3 to TRBJ2-5, with no clear D. CDR1 is SGHTA, CDR2 FQGTGA, per germline. Trimming left V 1 base short and J 4 bases short, with 10 bases between. CDR3 length: 14 residues. The CDR3 DNA sequence: TGTGCCAGCAGCTTAATCCTTGTGCGAGAGACCCAGTACTTC. Its protein product is CASSLILVRETQYF.

This clone was observed a few times. The chain has TRBV10-3 and TRBJ1-2; D ambiguous. The CDR3 totals 15 residues. The V end was cut by 2 bases, the J end by 6 bases, with 16 bases between. Germline V gene lookup returns CDR1 ENHRY and CDR2 SYGVKD. For the CDR3, the DNA is TGTGCCATCAGTGAGGTCGCGGGATCGGTGGATGGCTACACCTTC. This codes for CAISEVAGSVDGYTF.

The chain is built from TRBV15 and TRBJ2-3; 7 bases are a match to TRBD2. V lost 0 bases to trimming and J lost 0 bases; unmatched junction nucleotides: 0. The CDR3 consists of 15 residues. Germline CDR1 reads LNHNV; CDR2 reads YYDKDF (reference sequence). The CDR3 nucleotides read TGTGCCACCAGCAGAGAGGGGGGGAGCACAGATACGCAGTATTTT. Protein product: CATSREGGSTDTQYF.

The chain links TRBV5-1 to TRBJ1-1; TRBD1 matches 9 bases. V lost 3 bases and J lost 5; bases outside the gene matches: 14. The length of the CDR3 is 17 residues. The germline gives CDR1 SGHRS, CDR2 YFSETQ. The CDR3 DNA sequence: TGCGCCAGCAGCTCCGGTTTGTACGGGACAGGGATAACTGAAGCTTTCTTT. Translated: CASSSGLYGTGITEAFF.

This clone has a handful of counts. This chain links TRBV6-1 with TRBJ1-5, with 7 bases fitting TRBD1. The CDR3 consists of 14 residues. Germline-derived CDR1 and CDR2 are MNHNS and SASEGT. V dropped 1 base and J dropped 6; count of bases not matched to a gene: 3. CDR3: CASSEGTGLQPQHF. The CDR3 nucleotides are TGTGCCAGCAGTGAAGGGACAGGCCTTCAGCCCCAGCATTTT.

This chain joins TRBV2 and TRBJ2-7; D possibly corresponds to TRBD2 (5 bases). The CDR3 totals 14 residues. CDR1 and CDR2 from the germline V gene are SNHLY and FYNNEI. Trimming removed 3 bases at V and 0 bases at J, with 9 bases between. The CDR3 protein is CASSDWTGSYEQYF. CDR3 coding DNA: TGTGCCAGCAGTGACTGGACTGGCTCCTACGAGCAGTACTTC. Complete variable domain (other parts from reference TRBV2 and TRBJ2-7): EPEVTQTPSHQVTQMGQEVILRCVPISNHLYFYWYRQILGQKVEFLVSFYNNEISEKSEIFDDQFSVERPDGSNFTLKIRSTKLEDSAMYFCASSDWTGSYEQYFGPGTRLTVT.

This chain connects TRBV7-9 to TRBJ2-5; D is undetermined. Trimming left V 8 bases short and J 5 bases short, with 12 bases between. The germline CDR1 and CDR2 sequences are SEHNR and FQNEAQ (reference sequence). This CDR3 region has 12 residues. The CDR3 DNA reads as TGTGCCAGCCACTCTCCGGGTGAGACCCAGTACTTC. This gives the protein CASHSPGETQYF.

This clone turned up a few times. This rearrangement joins TRBV28 to TRBJ2-5; 8 bases agree with TRBD1. V was pared by 7 bases and J by 5 bases, with 15 bases of the junction left unmatched. This CDR3 spans 16 amino acids. The germline CDR1 and CDR2 sequences are MDHEN and SYDVKM. In DNA form, the CDR3 reads TGTGCCAGCACCTCCGGACAGGGCATGGCGGAGGAGACCCAGTACTTC. It is translated as CASTSGQGMAEETQYF.

This clone was seen only once. The rearrangement uses TRBV2 and TRBJ2-7, with 9 bases matching TRBD1. This CDR3 is 15 amino acids long. The V segment lost 5 bases and the J segment 0 bases; nucleotides outside the gene matches: 5. Per the germline V gene, CDR1 is SNHLY and CDR2 is FYNNEI. The CDR3 reads CASSFPGQGSYEQYF. The CDR3 bases are TGTGCCAGCAGTTTTCCGGGACAGGGCTCCTACGAGCAGTACTTC.

The V call is TRBV14, the J call TRBJ2-7, with D possibly TRBD2 on 6 matching bases. CDR1 and CDR2 (germline): SGHDN, FVKESK. This CDR3 spans 14 amino acids. The V end was cut by 1 base, the J end by 0 bases, with 7 bases between. The CDR3 nucleotides read TGTGCCAGCAGCCAAGTCGGGGGCTCCTACGAGCAGTACTTC. It translates to CASSQVGGSYEQYF.

This clone occurred a few times. The rearrangement links TRBV11-3 to TRBJ2-5; D gene ambiguous. Germline CDR1 SGHNT, CDR2 YENEEA. The V gene lost 0 bases and the J gene lost 7 bases, with 15 bases spanning the gap. The CDR3 length is 15 residues. The CDR3 sequence: CASSLDFTPEGTQYF. The DNA of the CDR3 is TGTGCCAGCAGCTTAGATTTTACCCCCGAAGGGACCCAGTACTTC.

This clone occurred a few times. As DNA, the CDR3 is TGTGCCAGCAGTACAGGGGGTGATACCTACGAGCAGTACTTC. It codes for CASSTGGDTYEQYF. The chain joins TRBV6-1 to TRBJ2-7; 8 bases fit TRBD1. V was clipped by 5 bases and J by 2 bases; unmatched bases: 5. This CDR3 contains 14 residues. Germline V CDR1 and CDR2: MNHNS, SASEGT.

This sequence joins TRBV7-9 and TRBJ2-1, with D possibly being TRBD2 (8 bases). The CDR3 contains 18 residues. The ends were cut back, 3 bases at V and 3 bases at J, with 21 bases in the middle. CDR1 SEHNR and CDR2 FQNEAQ come from the germline V gene (reference sequence). In DNA form, the CDR3 reads TGTGCCAGCAGCTTCCTTTGGCGGGGGGACAGCGGCTACAATGAGCAGTTCTTC. This translates into CASSFLWRGDSGYNEQFF. The entire variable domain, with the rest obtained from reference TRBV7-9 and TRBJ2-1, is as follows: DTGVSQNPRHKITKRGQNVTFRCDPISEHNRLYWYRQTLGQGPEFLTYFQNEAQLEKSRLLSDRFSAERPKGSFSTLEIQRTEQGDSAMYLCASSFLWRGDSGYNEQFFGPGTRLTVL.

V and J are TRBV11-3 and TRBJ2-7, with D maybe TRBD2 (6 bases). Germline V gives CDR1 SGHNT, CDR2 YENEEA. Deletions cut 5 bases from V and 4 bases from J, with 15 bases between. The CDR3 runs 14 residues. The DNA of the CDR3 is TGTGCCAGCAGCACGTGGGGGGAGAGTTACGAGCAGTACTTC. It codes for CASSTWGESYEQYF.